Listed here are 5 T cell receptor beta chains from one sample, sequenced in a study of T cell repertoires in aging, cancer and after chemotherapy (dated by TCRdb to the late 2010s). The instrument given in TCRdb is Illumina MiSeq. Multiplex touch-down PCR with a mixed TRB-A/B primer pool was used to amplify rearranged TRB sequences covering the V, D and J segments. TCRdb itself trimmed the public reads at Q25 with fastp, ran MiXCR and retained productive beta chains. CDR3 protein sequences are deduplicated, and each keeps its most common genes and DNA. This sample lists 4,900 or so distinct CDR3 sequences; under 55% were detected once. The biggest ten clones account for around 28% of the sample. TCR beta rearrangements were amplified from genomic DNA isolated from peripheral blood, not from sorted cells or RNA. The specimen was blood. Receptors originate from a human donor in good health.

This clonotype occurred a few times. The chain combines TRBV20-1 with TRBJ2-1, with D uncertain. There are 10 residues in the CDR3. Germline CDR1 DFQATT, CDR2 SNEGSKA (reference sequence). Trimming left V 3 bases short and J 8 bases short, with 5 bases between. The CDR3 sequence: CSASDHEQFF. As DNA, the CDR3 is TGCAGTGCTAGCGATCATGAGCAGTTCTTC.

This clonotype was recorded a few times. The genes are TRBV27 and TRBJ2-5; D gene unclear. Germline loops: CDR1 MNHEY, CDR2 SMNVEV (reference sequence). CDR3 length: 12 residues. Trimming took 3 bases from V and 9 from J, leaving 11 bases between them. Here the CDR3 DNA reads TGTGCCAGCAGTTTCCCTACGGAGTCCCAGTACTTC. Amino acid sequence: CASSFPTESQYF.

This clonotype was recorded a few times. The chain uses TRBV5-6 and TRBJ1-2, with TRBD1 as a possible D gene (5 bases). The CDR3 is made up of 12 amino acids. Trimming pared 4 bases from V and 7 bases from J, leaving 11 bases between. Germline V gene lookup returns CDR1 SGHDT and CDR2 YYEEEE. The CDR3 DNA follows: TGTGCCAGCAGCCCATGGCAGGGTGGCTACACCTTC. Its protein is CASSPWQGGYTF. The full variable domain, with the rest looked up from reference TRBV5-6 and TRBJ1-2, is DAGVTQSPTHLIKTRGQQVTLRCSPKSGHDTVSWYQQALGQGPQFIFQYYEEEERQRGNFPDRFSGHQFPNYSSELNVNALLLGDSALYLCASSPWQGGYTFGSGTRLTVV.

This chain joins TRBV20-1 and TRBJ2-2; TRBD1 matches 8 bases. There are 16 residues in the CDR3. Trimming took 6 bases from V and 1 from J; bases not matched to a gene: 10. From germline, CDR1 is DFQATT and CDR2 SNEGSKA (reference sequence). Written as DNA, the CDR3 is TGCAGTGCCCCAGGGACAGGCCCGAAGAACACCGGGGAGCTGTTTTTT. Amino acid sequence: CSAPGTGPKNTGELFF.

This clonotype was observed a handful of times. The chain couples TRBV19 to TRBJ2-6; a weak D match, TRBD2 (6 bases). This CDR3 is 18 amino acids long. The V and J ends lost 3 bases and 0 bases respectively, with 15 bases between them. Germline V gives CDR1 LNHDA, CDR2 SQIVND (reference sequence). The CDR3 here is CASSILAGLNSGANVLTF. For the CDR3, the DNA is TGTGCCAGTAGTATTTTGGCAGGACTAAACTCTGGGGCCAACGTCCTGACTTTC.